The 30 T cell receptor beta chains reported below all come from one sample, sequenced in a study of control samples from healthy donors and cancer patients. TCRdb's copy holds only in-frame clones and misses some; the assay was immunoSEQ multiplex PCR. Of around 170,000 clones listed, around 90% are singletons. The sequenced sample consisted of blood. These receptors were collected from a woman between 45 and 65 years old in good health.

The V call is TRBV5-6, the J call TRBJ2-1; 9 bases are a match to TRBD1. Germline V lookup: CDR1 SGHDT, CDR2 YYEEEE. This CDR3 is built from 16 residues. The ends lost 3 bases at V and 8 bases at J; junction bases unmatched: 12. Written as DNA, the CDR3 is TGTGCCAGCAGCTGGAGGACGGGGACAGGGTTTGATGAGCAGTTCTTC. This codes for CASSWRTGTGFDEQFF.

This chain links TRBV6-2 or TRBV6-3 with TRBJ1-2; D gene ambiguous. The CDR3 contains 15 residues. CDR1 and CDR2 from the germline V gene are MNHEY and SVGEGT. Trimming left V 2 bases short and J 2 bases short, with 12 bases between. CDR3 amino acids: CASSYRPGRNYGYTF. The CDR3 bases are TGTGCCAGCAGTTACCGCCCGGGCAGAAACTATGGCTACACCTTC.

In nucleotides, the CDR3 is TGTGCCAGCAGCTTAGCGCTTCACCCGAGCAACCAAGAGACCCAGTACTTC. Its protein is CASSLALHPSNQETQYF. The J gene is TRBJ2-5, the V gene TRBV7-6; D uncertain. The CDR3 has 17 amino acids. Trimming cost V 0 bases and J 0 bases, with 14 bases left between them. CDR1 and CDR2 (germline): SGHVS, FNYEAQ.

The chain joins TRBV9 to TRBJ1-3; the D is unclear. The V end was cut by 3 bases, the J end by 0 bases, with 10 bases between. The CDR3 has 15 amino acids. Per germline, CDR1 SGDLS and CDR2 YYNGEE. DNA for the CDR3: TGTGCCAGCAGCGGCCACTACAACTCTGGAAACACCATATATTTT. Its protein is CASSGHYNSGNTIYF.

The J gene is TRBJ2-5, the V gene TRBV5-1; 10 nucleotides line up with TRBD1. The junction had 5 bases not matched to a gene; V was cut back by 4 bases and J by 2 bases. Germline CDR1 SGHRS, CDR2 YFSETQ. The CDR3 contains 15 residues. The CDR3, as DNA: TGCGCCAGCAGCACAGGACAGGGGGAACAAGAGACCCAGTACTTC. Amino acid sequence: CASSTGQGEQETQYF.

In its sample, this clone was seen once. This sequence joins TRBV5-1 and TRBJ2-7, with 7 positions matching TRBD1. In germline, CDR1 is SGHRS, CDR2 YFSETQ. V trimming: 4 bases; J trimming: 3 bases; junction bases outside the gene matches: 4. CDR3 size: 13 residues. CDR3 region: CASSVDRDYEQYF. The CDR3 region has the DNA TGCGCCAGCAGCGTCGACAGGGACTACGAGCAGTACTTC.

The chain carries TRBV9 and TRBJ1-6; the D is unclear. Germline V gives CDR1 SGDLS, CDR2 YYNGEE. The CDR3 has 15 residues. V was cut by 0 bases and J by 14 bases, with 18 bases left in between. CDR3 in amino acids: CASSVEERAGQALHF. CDR3 nucleotide sequence: TGTGCCAGCAGCGTAGAGGAGAGGGCAGGCCAGGCCCTCCACTTT.

Only one count was recorded for this clone. The chain employs TRBV28 and TRBJ1-1, with D possibly TRBD1 on 5 matching bases. This CDR3 spans 13 amino acids. CDR1 is MDHEN, CDR2 SYDVKM, per germline. V lost 3 bases to trimming and J lost 2 bases, with 7 bases between them. The CDR3 bases are TGTGCCAGCAGTTTGCAGGGAAACACTGAAGCTTTCTTT. This gives the protein CASSLQGNTEAFF.

The genes are TRBV4-1 and TRBJ2-7, with TRBD1 identical over 9 bases. The germline CDR1 and CDR2 sequences are MGHRA and YSYEKL. V shed 6 bases, J shed 2 bases, and the junction held 8 bases outside the gene matches. The length of the CDR3 is 15 residues. Written as DNA, the CDR3 is TGCGCCAGCAGTGACGCCGGGACAGGGACCTACGAGCAGTACTTC. Translated, it gives CASSDAGTGTYEQYF.

V usage is TRBV30 and J usage is TRBJ2-1; 12 nucleotides align to TRBD2. With V trimmed by 5 bases and J by 7 bases, 15 bases remained unmatched. This CDR3 spans 17 amino acids. The germline CDR1 and CDR2 sequences are GTSNPN and SVGIG (reference sequence). The chain's CDR3 is CAWGRLAGVWAGNEQFF. CDR3 nucleotides: TGTGCCTGGGGCAGACTAGCGGGGGTCTGGGCGGGGAATGAGCAGTTCTTC.

The chain couples TRBV6-5 to TRBJ1-1; 8 bases agree with TRBD1. Looked up from germline, CDR1 is MNHEY and CDR2 is SVGAGI. The length of the CDR3 is 14 residues. V shed 7 bases and J 4 bases; nucleotides not matched to a gene: 8. CDR3 residues: CASTPRTGPTEAFF. Here the CDR3 DNA reads TGTGCCAGCACCCCTCGGACAGGGCCCACTGAAGCTTTCTTT.

V usage is TRBV7-2 and J usage is TRBJ1-1; no firm D call. Germline CDR1 and CDR2: SGHTA and FQGNSA. The CDR3 spans 14 residues. The V gene lost 5 bases and the J gene lost 0 bases, with 10 bases spanning the gap. The CDR3 sequence is CASSTTWVNTEAFF. The CDR3 bases are TGTGCCAGCAGCACCACTTGGGTGAACACTGAAGCTTTCTTT.

The rearrangement links TRBV7-6 to TRBJ2-2; TRBD2 might be the D (6 bases). CDR1 SGHVS and CDR2 FNYEAQ come from the germline V gene. The V end was cut by 7 bases, the J end by 4 bases, with 16 bases between. The CDR3 length is 15 residues. The chain's CDR3 is CASTPQVGGTGELFF. The DNA for the CDR3 is TGTGCCAGCACCCCTCAGGTGGGAGGCACCGGGGAGCTGTTTTTT. The full variable domain, rest sourced from reference TRBV7-6 and TRBJ2-2, is GAGVSQSPRYKVTKRGQDVALRCDPISGHVSLYWYRQALGQGPEFLTYFNYEAQQDKSGLPNDRFSAERPEGSISTLTIQRTEQRDSAMYRCASTPQVGGTGELFFGEGSRLTVL.

This rearrangement joins TRBV3-1 (or the pseudogene TRBV3-2) to TRBJ1-2, with D possibly TRBD1 on 5 matching bases. From germline, CDR1 is LGHDT and CDR2 YNNKEL (reference sequence). Trimming pared 8 bases from V and 8 bases from J, leaving 15 bases between. The CDR3 spans 12 residues. CDR3 sequence: CASCREVGGYTF. The CDR3 region has the DNA TGTGCCAGCTGCAGGGAGGTGGGCGGCTACACCTTC.

The V and J genes are TRBV4-2 and TRBJ1-6; no firm D call. Germline lookup yields CDR1 LGHNA and CDR2 YNFKEQ. Trimming took off 3 bases at V and 6 bases at J, with 3 bases between the two ends. CDR3 size: 12 residues. The CDR3 DNA follows: TGTGCCAGCAGCCACCTTAATTCACCCCTCCACTTT. Protein: CASSHLNSPLHF.

This clone was seen only once. This chain links TRBV27 with TRBJ1-5; tentatively, D is TRBD1 (6 bases). CDR1 and CDR2 (germline): MNHEY, SMNVEV (reference sequence). The CDR3 runs 14 residues. The germline V and J ends were trimmed by 7 bases and 11 bases, with 21 bases remaining between them. CDR3 loop: CASMSAQGRRAQHF. In DNA form, the CDR3 reads TGTGCCAGCATGTCGGCACAGGGACGTAGAGCCCAGCATTTT.

The chain uses TRBV19 and TRBJ1-4, with D unclear. V was cut by 7 bases and J by 6 bases, with 18 bases left in between. The CDR3 spans 15 residues. The germline gives CDR1 LNHDA, CDR2 SQIVND (reference sequence). The CDR3 region has the DNA TGTGCCAGTACTCCCAGTCCAGGACCCTATGAAAAACTGTTTTTT. The encoded protein is CASTPSPGPYEKLFF.

The chain links TRBV9 to TRBJ1-2; TRBD1 matches 7 bases. Germline V gene sequence: CDR1 SGDLS, CDR2 YYNGEE. The CDR3 is 17 amino acids. V gave up 4 bases and J gave up 6 bases; unmatched junction bases: 18. The CDR3 region has the DNA TGTGCCAGCAGCCCCCGCTCTCCAAACTCCGGGACAGATGGCTACACCTTC. Protein: CASSPRSPNSGTDGYTF.

The chain has TRBV6-2 or TRBV6-3 and TRBJ1-5; no clear D. The germline CDR1 and CDR2 sequences are MNHEY and SVGEGT. The V end was cut by 2 bases, the J end by 4 bases, with 12 bases between. The CDR3 loop spans 15 amino acids. DNA for the CDR3: TGTGCCAGCAGTTACGGCAGGATAGGGAATCAGCCCCAGCATTTT. This gives the protein CASSYGRIGNQPQHF.

The chain is built from TRBV11-2 and TRBJ2-1; no definite D call. The CDR3 has 15 amino acids. Per germline, CDR1 SGHAT and CDR2 FQNNGV. The germline V and J ends were trimmed by 1 base and 4 bases, with 11 bases remaining between them. CDR3 DNA: TGTGCCAGCAGCTTAGTGGACGGAACATACAATGAGCAGTTCTTC. The encoded protein is CASSLVDGTYNEQFF.

The V gene is TRBV15, the J gene TRBJ2-1; D is undetermined. This CDR3 comprises 12 residues. Trimming took 7 bases from V and 14 from J, leaving 18 bases between them. Germline lookup yields CDR1 LNHNV and CDR2 YYDKDF (reference sequence). CDR3 bases: TGTGCCACCAACCCGAGTTTGGAGTTAGAGTTCTTC. It specifies CATNPSLELEFF.

The genes are TRBV28 and TRBJ1-5; D call uncertain. The V end lost 4 bases, the J end lost 6 bases, and 13 bases lay between the germline ends. The CDR3 consists of 14 residues. Germline lookup yields CDR1 MDHEN and CDR2 SYDVKM. The CDR3 coding sequence is TGTGCCAGCAGTTACACCCCCAACGGTCAGCCCCAGCATTTT. Translating gives CASSYTPNGQPQHF. Combining the CDR3 with reference TRBV28 and TRBJ1-5 gives the whole variable domain DVKVTQSSRYLVKRTGEKVFLECVQDMDHENMFWYRQDPGLGLRLIYFSYDVKMKEKGDIPEGYSVSREKKERFSLILESASTNQTSMYLCASSYTPNGQPQHFGDGTRLSIL.

V is TRBV4-3 and J is TRBJ1-5; 7 positions match TRBD1. Per germline, CDR1 LGHNA and CDR2 YSLEER. The V and J ends lost 0 bases and 4 bases, in that order; junction bases with no gene match: 9. The CDR3 has 17 residues. This CDR3 is CASSQDPGTAPNQPQHF. In DNA form, the CDR3 reads TGCGCCAGCAGCCAAGATCCCGGGACAGCGCCGAATCAGCCCCAGCATTTT.

This clone was counted a few times. The chain links TRBV2 to TRBJ1-6, with 7 nucleotides matching TRBD1. CDR3 length equals 15 residues. V shed 5 bases and J 5 bases; nucleotides not matched to a gene: 6. CDR1 and CDR2 from the germline V gene are SNHLY and FYNNEI. In DNA, the CDR3 is TGTGCCAGCAGTATTAACAGGGGCGATAATTCACCCCTCCACTTT. Its protein is CASSINRGDNSPLHF.

The V call is TRBV18, the J call TRBJ1-2; 7 positions match TRBD1. The CDR3 is made up of 14 amino acids. V was pared by 2 bases and J by 4 bases, with 4 bases of the junction left unmatched. Germline CDR1 and CDR2: KGHSH and LQKENI. The CDR3 here is CASSPGAGGYGYTF. The CDR3 nucleotides are TGTGCCAGCTCACCAGGCGCAGGGGGCTATGGCTACACCTTC.

The rearrangement uses TRBV18 and TRBJ2-1; TRBD2 might be the D (5 bases). Germline V gene sequence: CDR1 KGHSH, CDR2 LQKENI. Trimming pared 2 bases from V and 2 bases from J, leaving 7 bases between. The CDR3 sequence is 14 residues long. The CDR3 DNA follows: TGTGCCAGCTCACCAAACGGGGCCTACAATGAGCAGTTCTTC. Protein sequence: CASSPNGAYNEQFF.

In this sample, this clone turned up once. The J gene is TRBJ2-4, the V gene TRBV11-2, with a tentative D call TRBD2 (7 bases). Germline V gene data show CDR1 as SGHAT and CDR2 as FQNNGV. The CDR3 loop spans 14 amino acids. V dropped 3 bases and J dropped 8 bases, with 14 bases sitting between them. The CDR3 protein is CASSFWAGADIQYF. As DNA, the CDR3 is TGTGCCAGCAGCTTTTGGGCGGGGGCCGACATTCAGTACTTC.

The rearrangement uses TRBV5-4 and TRBJ2-1; 10 positions match TRBD2. V shed 0 bases and J 8 bases; nucleotides not matched to a gene: 11. Germline values: CDR1 SGHNT, CDR2 YYREEE (reference sequence). The CDR3 length is 17 residues. The CDR3 here is CASSLVVQRGGRDEQFF. As DNA, the CDR3 is TGTGCCAGCAGCTTGGTAGTACAGCGGGGGGGCCGCGATGAGCAGTTCTTC.

This chain connects TRBV4-1 to TRBJ2-3; TRBD1 or TRBD2 may be the D gene (5 bases each). Germline lookup yields CDR1 MGHRA and CDR2 YSYEKL. The germline V and J ends were trimmed by 0 bases and 4 bases, with 14 bases remaining between them. This CDR3 spans 16 amino acids. The CDR3 loop reads CASSQDDQLGPDTQYF. The CDR3 nucleotides are TGCGCCAGCAGCCAAGACGACCAGCTGGGACCAGATACGCAGTATTTT.

This chain uses TRBV19 with TRBJ1-3, with D tentatively TRBD1 (5 bases). CDR3 length: 15 amino acids. CDR1 and CDR2 (germline): LNHDA, SQIVND (reference sequence). Trimming shortened V by 3 bases and J by 2 bases, and 11 bases separated the two germline ends. The CDR3 DNA reads as TGTGCCAGTAGTATCCTGGGGACGACTGGAAACACCATATATTTT. The encoded protein is CASSILGTTGNTIYF.